The TCR beta chain under discussion was sequenced for a study of blood T cell repertoires in COVID-19. The overall study: PBMCs, B-cell-depleted T cells, or T cells were the source of the cDNA or gDNA that made up the material.

Profiled with immunoSEQ multiplex PCR; TCRdb holds only in-frame clones, not every one. The sample carries 110,000 or so clones, about 80% recorded once. V shed 1 base, J shed 6 bases, and the junction held 7 bases outside the gene matches. The germline V gene has CDR1 LGHDT and CDR2 YNNKEL (reference sequence). The CDR3 is 16 residues long. The origin of this receptor is a woman aged 65 to 85 with acute or convalescent COVID-19. The sample consisted of peripheral blood. V usage is TRBV3-1 (or the pseudogene TRBV3-2) and J usage is TRBJ1-5; 9 nucleotides line up with TRBD1. CDR3 residues: CASSQGTGVAGQPQHF. The DNA for the CDR3 is TGTGCCAGCAGCCAAGGGACAGGGGTTGCAGGTCAGCCCCAGCATTTT.